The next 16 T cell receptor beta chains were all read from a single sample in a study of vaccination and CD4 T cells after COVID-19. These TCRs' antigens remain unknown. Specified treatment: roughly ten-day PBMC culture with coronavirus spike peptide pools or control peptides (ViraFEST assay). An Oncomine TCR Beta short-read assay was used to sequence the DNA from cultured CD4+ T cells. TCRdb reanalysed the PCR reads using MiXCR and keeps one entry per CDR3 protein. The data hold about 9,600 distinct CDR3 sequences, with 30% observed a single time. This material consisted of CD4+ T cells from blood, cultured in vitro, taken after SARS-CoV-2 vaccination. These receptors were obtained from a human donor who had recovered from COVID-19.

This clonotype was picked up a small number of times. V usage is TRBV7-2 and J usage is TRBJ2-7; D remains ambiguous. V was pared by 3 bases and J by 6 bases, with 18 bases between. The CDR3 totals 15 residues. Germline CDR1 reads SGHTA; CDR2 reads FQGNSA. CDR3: CASSLFLPTESEQYF. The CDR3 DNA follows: TGTGCCAGCAGCTTGTTTCTACCCACCGAGTCCGAGCAGTACTTC. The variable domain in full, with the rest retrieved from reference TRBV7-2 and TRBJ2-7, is GAGVSQSPSNKVTEKGKDVELRCDPISGHTALYWYRQSLGQGLEFLIYFQGNSAPDKSGLPSDRFSAERTGGSVSTLTIQRTQQEDSAVYLCASSLFLPTESEQYFGPGTRLTVT.

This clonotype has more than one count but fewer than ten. DNA for the CDR3: TGTGCCAGCAGCAACGACCTAGGCGATGGCTACACCTTC. Its protein is CASSNDLGDGYTF. The chain couples TRBV28 to TRBJ1-2; D not resolved. Per germline, CDR1 MDHEN and CDR2 SYDVKM. The CDR3 covers 13 residues. V was trimmed by 6 bases and J by 6 bases, leaving 14 bases between them.

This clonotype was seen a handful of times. CDR3 sequence reads: CASSFWTDNYGYTF. The DNA for the CDR3 is TGTGCCAGCAGCTTTTGGACCGATAACTATGGCTACACCTTC. The chain joins TRBV7-9 to TRBJ1-2, with no clear D. The germline V gene has CDR1 SEHNR and CDR2 FQNEAQ (reference sequence). The ends were cut back, 3 bases at V and 1 base at J, with 9 bases in the middle. The CDR3 is 14 residues long. Full variable domain (outside the CDR3, taken from reference TRBV7-9 and TRBJ1-2): DTGVSQNPRHKITKRGQNVTFRCDPISEHNRLYWYRQTLGQGPEFLTYFQNEAQLEKSRLLSDRFSAERPKGSFSTLEIQRTEQGDSAMYLCASSFWTDNYGYTFGSGTRLTVV.

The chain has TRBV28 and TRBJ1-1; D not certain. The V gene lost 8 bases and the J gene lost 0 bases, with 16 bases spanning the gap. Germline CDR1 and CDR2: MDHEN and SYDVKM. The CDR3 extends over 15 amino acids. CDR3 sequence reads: CASRRARAMNTEAFF. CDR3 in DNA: TGTGCCAGCCGGAGAGCACGGGCCATGAACACTGAAGCTTTCTTT.

CDR3 in DNA: TGTGCCAGCAGCCCCGCCAGTGTCTACGAGCAGTACTTC. Residues: CASSPASVYEQYF. The V and J genes are TRBV7-2 and TRBJ2-7; D remains unclear. Trimming took 5 bases from V and 3 from J, leaving 11 bases between them. The CDR3 runs to 13 residues. In germline, CDR1 is SGHTA, CDR2 FQGNSA. The full variable domain, completed using reference TRBV7-2 and TRBJ2-7, is GAGVSQSPSNKVTEKGKDVELRCDPISGHTALYWYRQSLGQGLEFLIYFQGNSAPDKSGLPSDRFSAERTGGSVSTLTIQRTQQEDSAVYLCASSPASVYEQYFGPGTRLTVT.

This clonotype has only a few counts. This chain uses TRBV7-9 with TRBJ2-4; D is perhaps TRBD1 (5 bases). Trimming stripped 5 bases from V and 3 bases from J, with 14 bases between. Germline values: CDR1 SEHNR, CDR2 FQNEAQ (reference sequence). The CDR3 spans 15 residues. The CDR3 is CASSLMGQYKNIQYF. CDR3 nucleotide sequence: TGTGCCAGCAGCCTCATGGGGCAGTACAAAAACATTCAGTACTTC.

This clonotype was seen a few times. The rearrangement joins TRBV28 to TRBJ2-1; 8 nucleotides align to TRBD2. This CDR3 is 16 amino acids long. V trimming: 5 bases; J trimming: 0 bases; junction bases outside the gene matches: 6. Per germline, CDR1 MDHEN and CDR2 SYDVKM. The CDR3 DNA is TGTGCCAGCAGTCACCTTGCGGGGGGCTCCTACAATGAGCAGTTCTTC. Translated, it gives CASSHLAGGSYNEQFF.

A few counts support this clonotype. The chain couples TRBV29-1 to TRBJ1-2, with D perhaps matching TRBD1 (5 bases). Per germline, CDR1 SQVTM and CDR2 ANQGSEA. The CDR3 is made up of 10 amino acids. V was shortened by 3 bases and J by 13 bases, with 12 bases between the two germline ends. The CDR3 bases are TGCAGCGTTGACAGGGAGGGATTCACCTTC. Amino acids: CSVDREGFTF.

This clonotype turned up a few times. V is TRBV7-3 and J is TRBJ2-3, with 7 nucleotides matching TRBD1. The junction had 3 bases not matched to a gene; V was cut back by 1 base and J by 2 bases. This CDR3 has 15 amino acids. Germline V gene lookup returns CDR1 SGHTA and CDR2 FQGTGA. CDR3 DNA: TGTGCCAGCAGCTTAAGACAGGGTGACACAGATACGCAGTATTTT. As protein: CASSLRQGDTDTQYF.

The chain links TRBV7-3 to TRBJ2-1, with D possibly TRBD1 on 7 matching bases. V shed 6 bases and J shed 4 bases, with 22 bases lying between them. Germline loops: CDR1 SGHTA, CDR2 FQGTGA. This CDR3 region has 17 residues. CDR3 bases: TGTGCCAGCAGTCCCCTCGGGGGCAGGGGGAGTTACAATGAGCAGTTCTTC. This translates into CASSPLGGRGSYNEQFF.

The chain's CDR3 is CTSGSLRHEQYF. The CDR3 nucleotides read TGTACTAGCGGGAGTCTGAGGCACGAGCAGTACTTC. The chain recombines TRBV6-1 with TRBJ2-7; 11 nucleotides match TRBD2. The V gene's germline CDR1 is MNHNS and CDR2 SASEGT. This CDR3 has 12 residues.

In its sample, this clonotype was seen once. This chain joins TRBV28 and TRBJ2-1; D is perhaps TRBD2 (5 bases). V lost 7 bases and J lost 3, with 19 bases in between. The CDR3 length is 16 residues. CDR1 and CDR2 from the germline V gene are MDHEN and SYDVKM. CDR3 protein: CASTLRGPGHYNEQFF. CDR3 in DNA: TGTGCCAGCACCCTTAGAGGGCCCGGCCACTACAATGAGCAGTTCTTC.

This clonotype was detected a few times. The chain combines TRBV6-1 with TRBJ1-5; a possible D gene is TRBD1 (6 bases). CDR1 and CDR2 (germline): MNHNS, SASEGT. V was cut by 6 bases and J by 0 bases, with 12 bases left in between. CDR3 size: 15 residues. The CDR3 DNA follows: TGTGCCAGCAGCCGTACAGGGATTAGCAATCAGCCCCAGCATTTT. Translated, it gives CASSRTGISNQPQHF.

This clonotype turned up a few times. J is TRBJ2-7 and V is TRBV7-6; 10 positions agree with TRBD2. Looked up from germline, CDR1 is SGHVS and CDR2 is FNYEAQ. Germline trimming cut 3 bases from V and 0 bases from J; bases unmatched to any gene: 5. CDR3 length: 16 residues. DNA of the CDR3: TGTGCCAGCAGCTTTACTAGCGGGACCAGCTCCTACGAGCAGTACTTC. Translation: CASSFTSGTSSYEQYF. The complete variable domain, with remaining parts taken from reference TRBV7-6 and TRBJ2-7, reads GAGVSQSPRYKVTKRGQDVALRCDPISGHVSLYWYRQALGQGPEFLTYFNYEAQQDKSGLPNDRFSAERPEGSISTLTIQRTEQRDSAMYRCASSFTSGTSSYEQYFGPGTRLTVT.

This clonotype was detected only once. CDR3 sequence reads: CASRSGLVGEQYF. The CDR3 region has the DNA TGTGCCAGCAGATCGGGACTAGTGGGCGAGCAGTACTTC. This chain joins TRBV28 and TRBJ2-7, with TRBD2 matching over 8 bases. The V gene end was trimmed by 6 bases and the J gene end by 6 bases; junction bases not matched to a gene: 7. Germline CDR1 is MDHEN and CDR2 is SYDVKM. The CDR3 runs to 13 residues.

The CDR3 DNA is TGTGCCAGCAGGTGGGGGGCCCAGCCAAATCAGCCCCAGCATTTT. Its protein product is CASRWGAQPNQPQHF. This chain joins TRBV27 and TRBJ1-5, with D perhaps matching TRBD1 (6 bases). The germline gives CDR1 MNHEY, CDR2 SMNVEV (reference sequence). V gave up 6 bases and J gave up 4 bases, with 16 bases separating them. The CDR3 extends over 15 amino acids.